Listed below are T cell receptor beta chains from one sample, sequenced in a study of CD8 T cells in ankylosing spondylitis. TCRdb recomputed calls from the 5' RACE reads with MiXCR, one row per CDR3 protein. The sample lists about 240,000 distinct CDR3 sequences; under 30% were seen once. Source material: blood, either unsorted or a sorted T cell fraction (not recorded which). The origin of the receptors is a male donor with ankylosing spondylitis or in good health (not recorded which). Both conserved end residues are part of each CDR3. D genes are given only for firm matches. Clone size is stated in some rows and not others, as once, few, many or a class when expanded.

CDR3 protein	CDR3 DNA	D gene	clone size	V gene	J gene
CASSQGGLGGTIYF	TGTGCCAGCAGCCAAGGTGGCTTGGGAGGCACCATATATTTT	-	-	TRBV4-2	TRBJ1-3
CASSWRLARADTQYF	TGTGCCAGCAGCTGGAGACTAGCGCGCGCAGATACGCAGTATTTT	TRBD2	-	TRBV9	TRBJ2-3
CSVAGQGGGYTF	TGCAGCGTTGCCGGGCAGGGAGGTGGCTACACCTTC	-	many	TRBV29-1	TRBJ1-2
CSAGRAGSSEAFF	TGCAGTGCTGGACGGGCGGGCTCCTCTGAAGCTTTCTTT	-	many	TRBV20-1	TRBJ1-1
CAGSLPGSPYEQYF	TGTGCCGGCAGTTTACCCGGTTCCCCCTACGAGCAGTACTTC	-	-	TRBV12-3/TRBV12-4	TRBJ2-7
CASSESALRWSNQPQHF	TGCGCCAGCAGTGAGTCGGCCCTAAGGTGGAGCAATCAGCCCCAGCATTTT	-	few	TRBV10-2	TRBJ1-5
CASSRPGRGVTNTGELFF	TGCGCCAGCAGCCGACCCGGGAGAGGGGTAACGAACACCGGGGAGCTGTTTTTT	-	many	TRBV4-1	TRBJ2-2
CASSLERQGGTGELFF	TGTGCCAGCAGCTTAGAGCGACAGGGGGGCACCGGGGAGCTGTTTTTT	TRBD1	few	TRBV11-2	TRBJ2-2
CASSESGRFGHQYF	TGCGCCAGCAGTGAGTCCGGCCGATTTGGTCATCAGTACTTC	-	-	TRBV10-1	TRBJ2-7
CASSLGDVASREQFF	TGTGCCAGCAGTTTGGGTGATGTGGCCTCTCGTGAGCAGTTCTTC	-	-	TRBV27	TRBJ2-1
CASSFSPATRETQYF	TGTGCCAGCAGTTTCTCCCCGGCCACTCGAGAGACCCAGTACTTC	-	few	TRBV27	TRBJ2-5
CSARDAGASNQPQHF	TGCAGTGCTAGAGATGCGGGGGCAAGCAATCAGCCCCAGCATTTT	-	few	TRBV20-1	TRBJ1-5
CASSKTSGGGAYRDEQFF	TGTGCCAGCAGTAAGACTAGCGGGGGAGGAGCATATAGGGATGAGCAGTTCTTC	TRBD2	-	TRBV12-3/TRBV12-4	TRBJ2-1
CSVADGRSYEQYF	TGCAGCGTTGCCGACGGGAGGTCCTACGAGCAGTACTTC	TRBD2	many	TRBV29-1	TRBJ2-7
CASSEAGTGTYGYTF	TGTGCCAGCAGTGAAGCGGGGACAGGGACATATGGCTACACCTTC	TRBD1	-	TRBV6-1	TRBJ1-2
CAISEGLALDEQYF	TGTGCCATCAGTGAAGGACTAGCGTTGGACGAGCAGTACTTC	TRBD2	many	TRBV10-3	TRBJ2-7
CSAKASGFETQYF	TGCAGTGCTAAGGCTAGCGGGTTCGAGACCCAGTACTTC	TRBD2	-	TRBV20-1	TRBJ2-5
CSARNKKGSYNEQFF	TGCAGTGCTAGGAACAAAAAGGGATCCTACAATGAGCAGTTCTTC	-	many	TRBV20-1	TRBJ2-1
CSVRQGANTGELFF	TGCAGCGTTCGACAGGGCGCGAACACCGGGGAGCTGTTTTTT	TRBD1	many	TRBV29-1	TRBJ2-2
CAGGGRTEAFF	TGTGCCGGAGGGGGTAGGACTGAAGCTTTCTTT	-	-	TRBV21-1	TRBJ1-1
CAISEVGTDTQYF	TGTGCCATCAGTGAGGTAGGCACAGATACGCAGTATTTT	-	-	TRBV10-3	TRBJ2-3
CASSVGQVNEQFF	TGTGCCAGCAGCGTAGGGCAGGTCAATGAGCAGTTCTTC	-	-	TRBV9	TRBJ2-1
CSAQELVRGGTDTQYF	TGCAGCGCTCAGGAATTAGTCAGAGGGGGGACAGATACGCAGTATTTT	-	-	TRBV20-1	TRBJ2-3
CASMFGTYTDTQYF	TGTGCCAGCATGTTTGGGACATACACAGATACGCAGTATTTT	-	-	TRBV2	TRBJ2-3
CSVEKRAGGEAFF	TGCAGCGTTGAAAAAAGGGCCGGGGGTGAAGCTTTCTTT	-	many	TRBV29-1	TRBJ1-1
CSARSGPSRDTQYF	TGCAGTGCTAGATCCGGGCCCTCGAGGGATACGCAGTATTTT	-	-	TRBV20-1	TRBJ2-3
CSVGTSGGADTQYF	TGCAGCGTTGGGACTAGCGGGGGGGCAGATACGCAGTATTTT	TRBD2	-	TRBV29-1	TRBJ2-3
CASSISAWGGEQYF	TGTGCCAGCAGTATTAGCGCCTGGGGGGGCGAGCAGTACTTC	TRBD2	many	TRBV12-3/TRBV12-4	TRBJ2-7
CSAELLLAGGPGNGELFF	TGCAGTGCTGAGTTATTACTAGCGGGGGGGCCCGGCAACGGGGAGCTGTTTTTT	TRBD2	many	TRBV20-1	TRBJ2-2
CASSQVGGSDEQYF	TGTGCCAGCAGCCAAGTAGGGGGCAGCGACGAGCAGTACTTC	TRBD1	-	TRBV3-1	TRBJ2-7
CSVVRVNEQYF	TGCAGTGTAGTCCGGGTCAACGAGCAGTACTTC	-	-	TRBV20-1	TRBJ2-7
CASSIDQGSNTGELFF	TGTGCCAGTAGTATAGATCAGGGATCGAACACCGGGGAGCTGTTTTTT	-	few	TRBV19	TRBJ2-2
CAWGGSGELFF	TGTGCCTGGGGGGGGAGCGGGGAGCTGTTTTTT	-	many	TRBV30	TRBJ2-2
CASTPGRLGLAITDTQYF	TGTGCCAGCACCCCGGGTCGGTTGGGGCTAGCTATAACAGATACGCAGTATTTT	-	many	TRBV12-3/TRBV12-4	TRBJ2-3
CASSLLNTQSDTQYF	TGTGCCAGCAGCTTACTCAACACCCAATCAGATACGCAGTATTTT	-	many	TRBV7-2	TRBJ2-3
CASSLSGLPSYNEQFF	TGTGCCAGCAGTTTATCGGGACTGCCATCCTACAATGAGCAGTTCTTC	-	-	TRBV28	TRBJ2-1